A selection of T cell receptor beta chains follows, all from one sample in a study of regulatory T cells in long-lasting Graves disease. A single record per CDR3 protein comes from TCRdb applying MiXCR to the multiplex PCR reads. The table lists around 400,000 distinct CDR3 sequences, 15% of them singletons. The data also belong to a second study, concerning T cells in Graves' hyperthyroidism and ophthalmopathy.

This specimen was peripheral blood mononuclear cells (PBMCs), taken at new diagnosis, from a patient treated with antithyroid drugs. The receptors derive from a woman in her 40s with Graves disease. CDR3s include the opening cysteine and the closing phenylalanine or tryptophan. The D gene is left open where the match is weak. The listing skips clone size in some rows; elsewhere it reads once, few, many or a size class.

j_call v_call d_call clone_size cdr3_aa cdr3_nt
TRBJ1-5 TRBV19 - - CASLNQYSNQPQHF TGTGCCAGTCTGAATCAGTATAGCAATCAGCCCCAGCATTTT
TRBJ2-1 TRBV15 TRBD2 - CATSRGAGAYKEQFF TGTGCCACCAGCAGAGGAGCGGGGGCTTACAAGGAGCAGTTCTTC
TRBJ2-3 TRBV30 - few CAWSLGGSGTDTQYF TGTGCCTGGAGCCTAGGAGGGTCTGGCACAGATACGCAGTATTTT
TRBJ2-1 TRBV27 - many CASQRSADSYNEQFF TGTGCCAGCCAGCGGTCAGCTGACTCCTACAATGAGCAGTTCTTC
TRBJ1-3 TRBV4-1 - - CASSQGGLIGGNTIYF TGCGCCAGCAGCCAAGGGGGTCTCATCGGTGGAAACACCATATATTTT
TRBJ2-1 TRBV5-5 - many CASSWGDEQFF TGTGCCAGCAGCTGGGGGGATGAGCAGTTCTTC
TRBJ2-7 TRBV27 - many CASGRRGSSSEQYF TGTGCCAGCGGGAGGCGGGGCTCATCCTCCGAGCAGTACTTC
TRBJ2-5 TRBV24-1 - few CATSPREPDRQETQYF TGTGCCACCAGTCCCAGGGAGCCGGACAGACAAGAGACCCAGTACTTC
TRBJ2-1 TRBV20-1 TRBD2 - CSAGSPPLGLAGSSYNEQFF TGCAGTGCCGGTTCCCCCCCCCTCGGACTAGCGGGTAGCTCCTACAATGAGCAGTTCTTC
TRBJ1-2 TRBV11-2 - many CASSLSARNYGYTF TGTGCCAGCAGCTTATCCGCTCGGAACTATGGCTACACCTTC
TRBJ2-7 TRBV7-2 - - CASSLDLGEQYF TGTGCCAGCAGCTTGGACTTAGGCGAGCAGTACTTC
TRBJ2-5 TRBV28 TRBD2 many CASSGASGSGGQETQYF TGTGCCAGCAGTGGAGCTAGCGGGAGCGGGGGCCAAGAGACCCAGTACTTC
TRBJ2-2 TRBV6-2/TRBV6-3 - - CASSSLTENTGELFF TGTGCCAGCAGTTCTCTGACAGAGAACACCGGGGAGCTGTTTTTT
TRBJ1-1 TRBV11-2 - many CASSLDRWAGTEAFF TGTGCCAGCAGCTTAGATAGGTGGGCAGGGACTGAAGCTTTCTTT
TRBJ2-1 TRBV28 TRBD2 - CASSLWTGTSGRNEQFF TGTGCCAGCAGTTTATGGACCGGGACTAGCGGGAGGAATGAGCAGTTCTTC
TRBJ2-1 TRBV12-3/TRBV12-4 TRBD2 many CASSGRGEQFF TGTGCCAGCAGCGGGAGGGGCGAGCAGTTCTTC
TRBJ2-1 TRBV10-3 - many CAIRGLGGNEQFF TGTGCCATCAGGGGTTTAGGCGGAAATGAGCAGTTCTTC
TRBJ1-4 TRBV9 - few CASSAGQHNEKLFF TGTGCCAGCAGCGCCGGACAGCATAATGAAAAACTGTTTTTT
TRBJ2-1 TRBV7-8 - many CASSPRVPGAADNEQFF TGTGCCAGCAGCCCACGGGTGCCAGGGGCGGCGGACAATGAGCAGTTCTTC
TRBJ2-7 TRBV19 - - CASSIGGTGDEQYF TGTGCCAGTAGTATTGGTGGGACGGGCGACGAGCAGTACTTC
TRBJ1-5 TRBV11-2 - few CASSLAVRQPQHF TGTGCCAGCAGCTTAGCTGTAAGGCAGCCCCAGCATTTT
TRBJ2-7 TRBV27 - many CASSLGHPSYEQYF TGTGCCAGCAGTTTGGGACACCCATCCTACGAGCAGTACTTC
TRBJ1-1 TRBV11-3 - many CASSQGQFIEAFF TGTGCCAGCAGCCAAGGACAGTTTATTGAAGCTTTCTTT
TRBJ2-7 TRBV11-2 TRBD1 - CASSLGTGGWYEQYF TGTGCCAGCAGCTTAGGGACAGGGGGCTGGTACGAGCAGTACTTC
TRBJ2-2 TRBV3-1 TRBD2 few CASSRQGLAVTNTGELFF TGTGCCAGCAGCCGTCAAGGACTAGCAGTGACGAACACCGGGGAGCTGTTTTTT
TRBJ2-7 TRBV5-4 - - CASSFDNRPPYEQYF TGTGCCAGCAGCTTTGACAATAGACCTCCCTACGAGCAGTACTTC
TRBJ2-7 TRBV2 TRBD1 many CASSDTGGVYEQYF TGTGCCAGCAGTGACACAGGGGGCGTGTACGAGCAGTACTTC
TRBJ2-7 TRBV11-2 TRBD2 many CASSPGGSGSDEQYF TGTGCCAGCAGCCCCGGGGGTAGCGGGAGCGACGAGCAGTACTTC
TRBJ1-1 TRBV11-2 - few CASSFRGGRDTEAFF TGTGCCAGCAGCTTTAGGGGGGGTAGGGACACTGAAGCTTTCTTT
TRBJ1-1 TRBV7-8 - many CASSTKRGPQRDTEAFF TGTGCCAGCAGCACCAAAAGGGGCCCGCAGCGGGACACTGAAGCTTTCTTT
TRBJ2-3 TRBV20-1 - - CSARVQLSTDTQYF TGCAGTGCTAGAGTCCAGTTGTCCACAGATACGCAGTATTTT
TRBJ2-2 TRBV11-3 - many CASSLPRASAGELFF TGTGCCAGCAGCTTACCCAGAGCGAGTGCCGGGGAGCTGTTTTTT
TRBJ2-7 TRBV12-3/TRBV12-4 TRBD1 few CASSFKGAGEQYF TGTGCCAGCAGTTTTAAGGGGGCAGGCGAGCAGTACTTC
TRBJ2-7 TRBV28 - few CASSPRGVSYEQYF TGTGCCAGCAGTCCTAGGGGGGTGTCCTACGAGCAGTACTTC
TRBJ2-4 TRBV18 - many CASSPPIFRRNNIQYF TGTGCCAGCTCACCACCGATATTTAGGCGAAATAACATTCAGTACTTC
TRBJ2-7 TRBV29-1 - - CSVKNTYEQYF TGCAGCGTTAAGAACACCTACGAGCAGTACTTC
TRBJ2-1 TRBV14 - - CASSPLAPLGYNEQFF TGTGCCAGCAGCCCACTAGCTCCCCTGGGGTACAATGAGCAGTTCTTC
TRBJ2-1 TRBV9 TRBD2 few CASTPGGSRSSYNEQFF TGTGCCAGCACGCCGGGGGGGTCCCGAAGCTCCTACAATGAGCAGTTCTTC
TRBJ1-2 TRBV28 - many CASSLLETPSSYGYTF TGTGCCAGCAGTTTACTCGAGACCCCTTCTAGCTATGGCTACACCTTC
TRBJ2-3 TRBV4-1 TRBD2 - CASSHISGRPDTQYF TGCGCCAGCAGCCATATTAGCGGGAGGCCAGATACGCAGTATTTT
TRBJ1-3 TRBV20-1 - many CSARASSARGNTIYF TGCAGTGCTAGAGCTTCTAGTGCCCGTGGAAACACCATATATTTT
TRBJ2-1 TRBV6-2/TRBV6-3 - many CASSYSGAGPRDEQFF TGTGCCAGCAGTTACTCGGGAGCGGGCCCAAGGGATGAGCAGTTCTTC
TRBJ1-4 TRBV11-2 - many CASSLDAPGEKLFF TGTGCCAGCAGCTTAGATGCGCCAGGGGAAAAACTGTTTTTT
TRBJ1-5 TRBV18 - - CASSPRGFLEPQHF TGTGCCAGCTCACCGAGGGGTTTCTTGGAGCCCCAGCATTTT
TRBJ2-1 TRBV14 - many CASSPSTGAGSYNEQFF TGTGCCAGCAGCCCCTCCACGGGGGCGGGTTCCTACAATGAGCAGTTCTTC
TRBJ1-4 TRBV20-1 TRBD1 many CSAKGAFNEKLFF TGCAGTGCGAAGGGGGCCTTTAATGAAAAACTGTTTTTT
TRBJ2-7 TRBV24-1 - many CATSAAGQANEQYF TGTGCCACCAGTGCGGCAGGGCAGGCGAACGAGCAGTACTTC
TRBJ1-5 TRBV27 - many CASSFAGEDQPQHF TGTGCCAGCAGTTTTGCAGGGGAGGATCAGCCCCAGCATTTT
TRBJ1-2 TRBV27 - few CATRLGTYGYTF TGTGCCACCCGATTAGGGACCTATGGCTACACCTTC
TRBJ2-3 TRBV27 TRBD2 many CASSTQREQTDTQYF TGTGCCAGCAGTACCCAGCGGGAACAGACAGATACGCAGTATTTT
TRBJ2-5 TRBV7-2 - few CASSHPRVLGETQYF TGTGCCAGCAGCCACCCCAGAGTTTTAGGGGAGACCCAGTACTTC
TRBJ2-1 TRBV7-8 - many CASSLFRPSEQFF TGTGCCAGCAGCCTATTTCGACCGAGTGAGCAGTTCTTC
TRBJ2-1 TRBV18 - many CASSPDLSSYNEQFF TGTGCCAGCTCACCAGACCTTAGCTCCTACAATGAGCAGTTCTTC
TRBJ2-7 TRBV7-2 TRBD2 many CASSLETGGIEQYF TGTGCCAGCAGCTTAGAGACGGGAGGAATAGAGCAGTACTTC